Following are 25 T cell receptor beta chains from one sample sequenced in a study of blood T cell repertoires in COVID-19. Some clones are missing from TCRdb's copy, which holds only in-frame ones; the method was immunoSEQ multiplex PCR. The table lists about 83,000 clones, more than 75% of them singletons, with about 7.8% in the top ten. Sequenced: peripheral blood. The origin of the receptors is a man older than 75 with active or convalescent COVID-19.

V is TRBV11-3 and J is TRBJ2-5; TRBD1 matches at 9 bases. The germline V gene encodes CDR1 SGHNT and CDR2 YENEEA. Trimming cost V 5 bases and J 5 bases; bases outside gene matches: 9. The CDR3 length is 15 residues. DNA for the CDR3: TGTGCCAGCAGCCCCCGGACAGGGGAGATCGAGACCCAGTACTTC. It encodes CASSPRTGEIETQYF.

A note on this clone: An end of the junction differs from the germline gene, which may be a read error. The chain links TRBV7-7 to TRBJ2-3, with TRBD2 matching over 13 bases. CDR3 length: 15 amino acids. Germline V gives CDR1 SSHAT, CDR2 FNYEAQ (reference sequence). The CDR3 DNA follows: TGTGCTAGCAGCCGGGGGACTAGCGGGGTTCATACGCAGTATTTT. Its translation: CASSRGTSGVHTQYF.

V usage is TRBV6-1 and J usage is TRBJ2-5; TRBD1 might be the D (5 bases). The CDR3 spans 13 residues. Trimming pared 3 bases from V and 6 bases from J, leaving 11 bases between. CDR1 MNHNS and CDR2 SASEGT come from the germline V gene. This CDR3 reads CASSESGLKTQYF. The CDR3 DNA sequence: TGTGCCAGCAGTGAGTCAGGGCTCAAGACCCAGTACTTC.

V gene TRBV2 combines with J gene TRBJ2-1, with TRBD2 matching 7 bases. Germline assignment: CDR1 SNHLY and CDR2 FYNNEI. This CDR3 region has 14 residues. The junction had 10 bases not matched to a gene; V was cut back by 4 bases and J by 10 bases. CDR3 nucleotide sequence: TGTGCCAGCAGTGGGGGGACTACTTTCTCCGAGCAGTTCTTC. Its translation is CASSGGTTFSEQFF.

V usage is TRBV20-1 and J usage is TRBJ1-1; a possible D gene is TRBD1 (5 bases). Germline CDR1 is DFQATT and CDR2 is SNEGSKA (reference sequence). The CDR3 is made up of 15 amino acids. V was pared by 3 bases and J by 0 bases, with 14 bases between. CDR3 amino acids: CSASNRDYMNTEAFF. DNA for the CDR3: TGCAGTGCTAGTAACCGGGACTATATGAACACTGAAGCTTTCTTT.

This clone appeared a single time. V and J are TRBV7-6 and TRBJ1-5; perhaps TRBD1 as D (6 bases). This CDR3 has 15 residues. Trimming left V 0 bases short and J 3 bases short, with 9 bases between. Germline V gives CDR1 SGHVS, CDR2 FNYEAQ. The CDR3 region has the DNA TGTGCCAGCAGCTTAGCCGGGACATTCAATCAGCCCCAGCATTTT. Its translation is CASSLAGTFNQPQHF. The full variable domain, rest sourced from reference TRBV7-6 and TRBJ1-5, is GAGVSQSPRYKVTKRGQDVALRCDPISGHVSLYWYRQALGQGPEFLTYFNYEAQQDKSGLPNDRFSAERPEGSISTLTIQRTEQRDSAMYRCASSLAGTFNQPQHFGDGTRLSIL.

This clone was observed a single time. The chain uses TRBV27 and TRBJ2-1; a possible D gene is TRBD2 (6 bases). Per the germline V gene, CDR1 is MNHEY and CDR2 is SMNVEV (reference sequence). Trimming removed 3 bases from V and 3 bases from J, with 12 bases in between. CDR3 length: 15 residues. The CDR3 is CASSLEGRNYNEQFF. In DNA, the CDR3 is TGTGCCAGCAGTTTGGAGGGGAGAAACTACAATGAGCAGTTCTTC.

The rearrangement uses TRBV6-1 and TRBJ2-7, with TRBD2 as a possible D gene (6 bases). The ends were cut back, 2 bases at V and 2 bases at J, with 10 bases in the middle. CDR3 length: 14 residues. The V gene's germline CDR1 is MNHNS and CDR2 SASEGT. The CDR3 is CASSERRVPYEQYV. CDR3 DNA sequence: TGTGCCAGCAGTGAAAGGAGGGTACCCTACGAGCAGTACGTC.

V gene TRBV7-9 combines with J gene TRBJ2-3, with D possibly TRBD1 on 6 matching bases. The CDR3 consists of 13 residues. Germline V gives CDR1 SEHNR, CDR2 FQNEAQ (reference sequence). V lost 1 base, J lost 8 bases, and 10 bases lay in between. The chain's CDR3 is CASSLGVGGTQYF. The CDR3 DNA reads TGTGCCAGCAGCTTAGGTGTAGGGGGTACGCAGTATTTT. The variable domain in full, with the rest retrieved from reference TRBV7-9 and TRBJ2-3, is DTGVSQNPRHKITKRGQNVTFRCDPISEHNRLYWYRQTLGQGPEFLTYFQNEAQLEKSRLLSDRFSAERPKGSFSTLEIQRTEQGDSAMYLCASSLGVGGTQYFGPGTRLTVL.

V gene TRBV3-1 (or the pseudogene TRBV3-2) combines with J gene TRBJ1-2; D perhaps matches TRBD1 (5 bases). Germline values: CDR1 LGHDT, CDR2 YNNKEL (reference sequence). Trimming cost V 2 bases and J 2 bases, with 12 bases left between them. The CDR3 runs 15 residues. The CDR3 loop is CASSQRGVINYGYTF. CDR3 nucleotides: TGTGCCAGCAGCCAAAGGGGTGTAATCAACTATGGCTACACCTTC.

J is TRBJ2-1 and V is TRBV10-3; 14 bases match TRBD2. V shed 3 bases and J 7 bases; nucleotides not matched to a gene: 11. This CDR3 is 18 amino acids long. Per germline, CDR1 ENHRY and CDR2 SYGVKD. The chain's CDR3 is CAISDARTGTSGSNEQFF. CDR3 nucleotides: TGTGCCATCAGTGACGCTAGGACCGGGACTAGCGGGAGTAATGAGCAGTTCTTC.

This chain uses TRBV19 with TRBJ1-1, with 8 positions matching TRBD1. The CDR3 runs 16 residues. The V gene's germline CDR1 is LNHDA and CDR2 SQIVND (reference sequence). Trimming took 4 bases from V and 4 from J; bases not matched to a gene: 11. The CDR3 DNA follows: TGTGCCAGTAGTACACGGGACAGGCGCGGCGGCACTGAAGCTTTCTTT. Amino acid sequence: CASSTRDRRGGTEAFF.

The chain combines TRBV12-3 or TRBV12-4 with TRBJ2-3; 7 bases are shared with TRBD1. The V segment lost 6 bases and the J segment 6 bases; nucleotides outside the gene matches: 6. The CDR3 contains 13 residues. The DNA of the CDR3 is TGTGCCAGCAGGGATTGGACAGGCGATACGCAGTATTTT. As protein: CASRDWTGDTQYF.

The chain combines TRBV3-1 (or the pseudogene TRBV3-2) with TRBJ1-2; the D gene is possibly TRBD1 (6 bases). The germline V and J ends were trimmed by 4 bases and 4 bases, with 10 bases remaining between them. The germline CDR1 and CDR2 sequences are LGHDT and YNNKEL (reference sequence). CDR3 size: 13 residues. The CDR3 nucleotides are TGTGCCAGCAGCCGAGGACAGCCCTATGGCTACACCTTC. This gives the protein CASSRGQPYGYTF.

The V call is TRBV19, the J call TRBJ1-1, with TRBD1 as a possible D gene (6 bases). Trimming cost V 4 bases and J 4 bases, with 10 bases left between them. The CDR3 runs 13 residues. Per the germline V gene, CDR1 is LNHDA and CDR2 is SQIVND (reference sequence). Here the CDR3 DNA reads TGTGCCAGTAGTAACAGGGTAGGCACTGAAGCTTTCTTT. Protein sequence: CASSNRVGTEAFF.

The chain recombines TRBV5-6 with TRBJ1-2, with 10 bases identical to TRBD1. The CDR3 is 13 residues long. V shed 4 bases and J 4 bases; nucleotides not matched to a gene: 1. Germline V CDR1 and CDR2: SGHDT, YYEEEE. CDR3 loop: CASSRTGGYGYTF. The DNA for the CDR3 is TGTGCCAGCAGCCGGACAGGGGGCTATGGCTACACCTTC. The full variable domain, in which reference TRBV5-6 and TRBJ1-2 provide the parts outside the CDR3, is DAGVTQSPTHLIKTRGQQVTLRCSPKSGHDTVSWYQQALGQGPQFIFQYYEEEERQRGNFPDRFSGHQFPNYSSELNVNALLLGDSALYLCASSRTGGYGYTFGSGTRLTVV.

CDR3 protein: CASSVVRTDTQYF. In DNA form, the CDR3 reads TGTGCCAGCAGTGTCGTTCGCACAGATACGCAGTATTTT. The rearrangement links TRBV2 to TRBJ2-3; D remains ambiguous. In germline, CDR1 is SNHLY, CDR2 FYNNEI. The CDR3 has 13 amino acids. Trimming took off 4 bases at V and 1 base at J, with 6 bases between the two ends.

This clone was seen more than once but under ten times. The V and J genes are TRBV6-6 and TRBJ1-2; 8 bases match TRBD1. The V gene's germline CDR1 is MNHNY and CDR2 SVGAGI (reference sequence). V gave up 6 bases and J gave up 4 bases; unmatched junction bases: 10. The CDR3 is 15 amino acids. DNA for the CDR3: TGTGCCAGCAGACCCCAAGACAGGGGTGGCTATGGCTACACCTTC. This gives the protein CASRPQDRGGYGYTF.

This clone was recorded a few times. V and J are TRBV11-3 and TRBJ1-1, with 7 bases fitting TRBD1. The CDR3 has 15 residues. Germline-derived CDR1 and CDR2 are SGHNT and YENEEA. The junction had 7 bases not matched to a gene; V was cut back by 2 bases and J by 4 bases. CDR3 sequence: CASSLQGGYRTEAFF. The CDR3 DNA is TGTGCCAGCAGCTTACAGGGGGGATATCGCACTGAAGCTTTCTTT.

This chain uses TRBV10-3 with TRBJ1-6; D uncertain. The CDR3 contains 14 residues. Germline CDR1 is ENHRY and CDR2 is SYGVKD. Trimming removed 2 bases at V and 6 bases at J, with 8 bases between. The CDR3 region is CAISESTVNSPLHF. The CDR3 coding sequence is TGTGCCATCAGTGAGAGTACAGTTAATTCACCCCTCCACTTT.

This clone was picked up a small number of times. This chain joins TRBV3-1 (or the pseudogene TRBV3-2) and TRBJ1-2; D not resolved. Germline V lookup: CDR1 LGHDT, CDR2 YNNKEL (reference sequence). This CDR3 is built from 14 residues. The V end was cut by 1 base, the J end by 3 bases, with 9 bases between. The CDR3 DNA follows: TGTGCCAGCAGCCAAGTCGGGGTACACTATGGCTACACCTTC. Its protein is CASSQVGVHYGYTF.

The chain recombines TRBV2 with TRBJ1-1, with D possibly TRBD1 on 6 matching bases. Trimming cost V 4 bases and J 5 bases, with 11 bases left between them. Germline loops: CDR1 SNHLY, CDR2 FYNNEI. CDR3 length: 13 amino acids. CDR3 nucleotide sequence: TGTGCCAGCAGTGGTGACAGGTGGACTGAAGCTTTCTTT. This translates into CASSGDRWTEAFF.

The chain links TRBV5-5 to TRBJ2-7; possibly TRBD2 for D (5 bases). CDR3 length: 15 amino acids. The V and J ends lost 0 bases and 7 bases respectively, with 17 bases between them. Germline V lookup: CDR1 SGHKS, CDR2 YYEKEE (reference sequence). CDR3 loop: CASSLAGDSLGEQYV. The CDR3 DNA reads TGTGCCAGCAGCTTGGCCGGGGATTCCTTGGGGGAGCAGTACGTC.

The genes are TRBV28 and TRBJ1-1, with D unclear. V was shortened by 11 bases and J by 5 bases, with 12 bases between the two germline ends. Germline V gene lookup returns CDR1 MDHEN and CDR2 SYDVKM. The CDR3 totals 11 residues. The CDR3 DNA is TGTGCCTCCAGAGGGAGGACTGAAGCTTTCTTT. This codes for CASRGRTEAFF.

This rearrangement joins TRBV30 to TRBJ2-5, with unresolved D. The germline CDR1 and CDR2 sequences are GTSNPN and SVGIG (reference sequence). The CDR3 consists of 12 residues. V was trimmed by 4 bases and J by 4 bases, leaving 10 bases between them. CDR3 sequence: CAWKPGRETQYF. CDR3 coding DNA: TGTGCCTGGAAGCCGGGTCGAGAGACCCAGTACTTC.